The rows below give T cell receptor beta chains drawn from one sample of a study of cytomegalovirus exposure and HLA in healthy donors. Assay used: immunoSEQ multiplex PCR; TCRdb lists only in-frame clones, some missing. This sample's table has approximately 75,000 clones. The sample taken for sequencing was PBMCs. All receptors come from a man between 35 and 55 years old in good health and CMV-seronegative. Both conserved end residues are part of each CDR3. The D gene is left open where the match is weak. Only some rows state a clone size, as once, few, many or a class for expanded clones.

CDR3,DNA,length,J,V,D,size
CASSYYGSGSSGELFF,TGTGCCAGCAGTTATTACGGTAGCGGGAGTTCCGGGGAGCTGTTTTTT,16,TRBJ2-2,TRBV6-6,TRBD2,-
CASSPPLQGQETQYF,TGTGCCAGCTCACCACCCCTGCAGGGCCAAGAGACCCAGTACTTC,15,TRBJ2-5,TRBV18,-,-
CASTNQGAGQPQHF,TGTGCCAGCACAAACCAGGGGGCGGGTCAGCCCCAGCATTTT,14,TRBJ1-5,TRBV7-9,TRBD1,-
CSVEVQGFPPQFF,TGCAGCGTTGAAGTACAGGGGTTCCCTCCGCAGTTCTTC,13,TRBJ2-1,TRBV29-1,TRBD1,-
CASSQDWRGSLYEQYF,TGCGCCAGCAGCCAAGATTGGCGGGGGTCCCTCTACGAGCAGTACTTC,16,TRBJ2-7,TRBV4-3,TRBD2,-
CASSYTTQNTEAFF,TGTGCCAGCAGCTATACTACACAGAACACTGAAGCTTTCTTT,14,TRBJ1-1,TRBV2,-,-
CASSSGLALVTDTQYF,TGTGCCAGTAGTTCGGGACTAGCGTTGGTCACAGATACGCAGTATTTT,16,TRBJ2-3,TRBV19,TRBD2,-
CSVARASYEQYF,TGCAGCGTTGCCAGGGCCTCCTACGAGCAGTACTTC,12,TRBJ2-7,TRBV29-1,-,-
CASSGARRDTQYF,TGTGCCAGCAGCGGTGCAAGGAGAGATACGCAGTATTTT,13,TRBJ2-3,TRBV9,-,-
CASSLVAVPMNTEAFF,TGTGCCAGCAGCTTGGTGGCAGTCCCCATGAACACTGAAGCTTTCTTT,16,TRBJ1-1,TRBV5-5,-,-
CASSQERHYEQYF,TGCGCCAGCAGCCAAGAGAGACACTACGAGCAGTACTTC,13,TRBJ2-7,TRBV4-3,-,-
CASRGRLAGTNEQYF,TGTGCCAGCAGGGGGCGACTAGCGGGGACGAACGAGCAGTACTTC,15,TRBJ2-7,TRBV6-6,TRBD2,-
CASSSSSGGGEQYF,TGTGCCAGCAGCTCGTCTAGCGGGGGTGGCGAGCAGTACTTC,14,TRBJ2-7,TRBV7-7,TRBD2,-
CASSKEVIRGSYEQYF,TGTGCCAGCAGCAAAGAGGTTATCCGGGGCTCCTACGAGCAGTACTTC,16,TRBJ2-7,TRBV21-1,-,-
CASSQVLGQSNQPQHF,TGCGCCAGCAGCCAAGTTCTGGGACAGAGCAATCAGCCCCAGCATTTT,16,TRBJ1-5,TRBV4-3,TRBD1,-
CASSVTGAEQYF,TGTGCCAGCAGTGTGACAGGGGCCGAGCAGTACTTC,12,TRBJ2-7,TRBV25-1,TRBD1,-
CAIGRQPYEQYF,TGTGCCATCGGGAGGCAACCCTACGAGCAGTACTTC,12,TRBJ2-7,TRBV10-3,-,-
CASRGDLSSYNEQFF,TGTGCCAGCAGGGGGGACTTGAGCTCCTACAATGAGCAGTTCTTC,15,TRBJ2-1,TRBV2,-,-
CASSGTGTSGEQYF,TGTGCCAGCAGCGGCACCGGGACTAGCGGGGAGCAGTACTTC,14,TRBJ2-7,TRBV9,TRBD2,-
CASSRLAGGFYEQYF,TGTGCCAGCAGCCGACTAGCGGGAGGATTCTACGAGCAGTACTTC,15,TRBJ2-7,TRBV7-6,TRBD2,medium-sized
CASSFLAGGQETQYF,TGTGCCAGCAGCTTTTTAGCGGGAGGCCAAGAGACCCAGTACTTC,15,TRBJ2-5,TRBV5-4,TRBD2,-
CASSVAGHYTDTQYF,TGTGCCAGCAGCGTAGCGGGACACTACACAGATACGCAGTATTTT,15,TRBJ2-3,TRBV9,-,-
CASSHDRGDYTF,TGTGCCAGCAGCCATGACAGGGGCGACTACACCTTC,12,TRBJ1-2,TRBV7-9,TRBD1,-
CSVRTDNNEQFF,TGCAGCGTGAGGACAGACAACAATGAGCAGTTCTTC,12,TRBJ2-1,TRBV29-1,-,-
CASSEGDRGSYNSPLHF,TGTGCCAGCAGTGAAGGTGACAGGGGCTCCTATAATTCACCCCTCCACTTT,17,TRBJ1-6,TRBV6-1,TRBD1,-
CASRGAANTGELFF,TGTGCCAGCAGGGGTGCGGCGAACACCGGGGAGCTGTTTTTT,14,TRBJ2-2,TRBV6-5,-,-
CAISESSSGSTGELFF,TGTGCCATCAGTGAGTCCTCTAGCGGGAGTACCGGGGAGCTGTTTTTT,16,TRBJ2-2,TRBV10-3,TRBD2,-
CASSFQTGGGQPQHF,TGTGCCAGCAGTTTTCAGACAGGGGGCGGTCAGCCCCAGCATTTT,15,TRBJ1-5,TRBV28,TRBD1,-
CASRGTGLDTQYF,TGTGCCAGCAGGGGGACAGGGTTAGATACGCAGTATTTT,13,TRBJ2-3,TRBV2,TRBD1,-
CASSPSPGSYEQYF,TGTGCCAGCAGCCCTAGTCCGGGATCCTACGAGCAGTACTTC,14,TRBJ2-7,TRBV11-3,-,-
CASSLAGNGYTF,TGTGCCAGCAGCTTGGCAGGGAACGGCTACACCTTC,12,TRBJ1-2,TRBV5-6,-,-
CASSEYDGGADEQFF,TGCGCCAGCAGTGAGTACGACGGGGGGGCCGATGAGCAGTTCTTC,15,TRBJ2-1,TRBV10-2,TRBD2,-
CAIKGLAGADTDTQYF,TGTGCCATCAAGGGACTAGCGGGAGCGGACACAGATACGCAGTATTTT,16,TRBJ2-3,TRBV10-3,TRBD2,-